A single sample is the source of the 26 T cell receptor beta chains below, sequenced in a study of blood T cells in healthy people across ages. A second PCR of roughly 6 to 12 cycles used a sample-barcoded 5' primer and a J-beta primer mix. TCRdb reprocessed the 5' RACE reads with MiXCR, giving one entry per CDR3 protein. The table records about a million distinct CDR3 sequences, just over 50% of them present only once. The sample consisted of blood. The receptors here all came from a woman aged 55-70 years in good health.

There are a few counts of this clonotype. The chain has TRBV29-1 and TRBJ2-7; the match to TRBD1 covers 9 bases. The CDR3 consists of 14 residues. V gave up 5 bases and J gave up 3 bases; unmatched junction bases: 8. CDR1 is SQVTM, CDR2 ANQGSEA, per germline. The CDR3 DNA is TGCAGCGTTCTGAGGACAGGGGCAGACTACGAGCAGTACTTC. It yields the protein CSVLRTGADYEQYF.

This clonotype showed up many times. The chain carries TRBV4-1 and TRBJ2-5, with 11 bases matching TRBD2. Germline lookup yields CDR1 MGHRA and CDR2 YSYEKL. The CDR3 runs to 14 residues. J was trimmed by 4 bases and V by 2 bases; bases with no gene match: 0. The CDR3 DNA follows: TGCGCCAGCAGCCAAACTAGCGGGAGAGAGACCCAGTACTTC. This sequence encodes CASSQTSGRETQYF.

DNA for the CDR3: TGCAGTGCTAGAGATTGGGGACCAGTGAACTATGGCTACACCTTC. As protein: CSARDWGPVNYGYTF. The rearrangement uses TRBV20-1 and TRBJ1-2; D perhaps matches TRBD1 (5 bases). Trimming shortened V by 0 bases and J by 2 bases, and 13 bases separated the two germline ends. CDR1 and CDR2 (germline): DFQATT, SNEGSKA (reference sequence). The CDR3 is 15 amino acids.

V and J are TRBV5-1 and TRBJ2-3, with TRBD2 matching over 10 bases. The germline V gene has CDR1 SGHRS and CDR2 YFSETQ. The trim removed 3 bases at V and 5 bases at J, leaving 6 bases unmatched. This CDR3 has 15 residues. The DNA of the CDR3 is TGCGCCAGCAGCTCTCTAGCGGGAGAGGTAGATACGCAGTATTTT. This codes for CASSSLAGEVDTQYF.

The rearrangement uses TRBV30 and TRBJ2-7; D call uncertain. Germline V gene lookup returns CDR1 GTSNPN and CDR2 SVGIG (reference sequence). This CDR3 has 11 residues. Trimming left V 3 bases short and J 3 bases short, with 6 bases between. Here the CDR3 reads CAWSPSYEQYF. The CDR3 region has the DNA TGTGCCTGGAGCCCAAGCTACGAGCAGTACTTC.

As for this clonotype: Possible read error: a much larger clone is one base away. The gene calls are TRBV10-3 and TRBJ1-4, with D uncertain. The CDR3 has 14 residues. Germline CDR1 reads ENHRY; CDR2 reads SYGVKD. CDR3 region: CAISEGREGEELFF. The CDR3, as DNA: TGTGCCATCAGTGAGGGAAGGGAAGGTGAAGAACTGTTTTTT.

CDR3 sequence reads: CASSEGGWANEKLFF. CDR3 in DNA: TGTGCCAGCAGTGAAGGGGGTTGGGCTAATGAAAAACTGTTTTTT. V and J are TRBV6-1 and TRBJ1-4; D remains unclear. V was pared by 1 base and J by 3 bases, with 9 bases between. Germline V gives CDR1 MNHNS, CDR2 SASEGT. CDR3 length: 15 amino acids.

This clonotype was seen repeatedly, ten times or more. This chain joins TRBV3-1 and TRBJ1-2; D is unresolved. V lost 5 bases and J 7 bases, leaving 20 bases between the germline ends. Germline lookup yields CDR1 LGHDT and CDR2 YNNKEL (reference sequence). The length of the CDR3 is 15 residues. The chain's CDR3 is CASSKLVSAMGGYTF. CDR3 coding DNA: TGTGCCAGCAGCAAGCTCGTCAGCGCCATGGGTGGCTACACCTTC.

The chain is built from TRBV29-1 and TRBJ1-1; D is ambiguous. CDR1 is SQVTM and CDR2 is ANQGSEA in the germline V gene. The CDR3 loop spans 10 amino acids. V gave up 6 bases and J gave up 6 bases, with 8 bases separating them. Written as DNA, the CDR3 is TGCAGCGTAAGGATCGCTGAAGCTTTCTTT. Translating gives CSVRIAEAFF.

The CDR3 DNA follows: TGCAGTGCTAGAGCAGATCTATCCGGGACACTTGTCCACGAGCAGTACTTC. Protein: CSARADLSGTLVHEQYF. V is TRBV20-1 and J is TRBJ2-5; possible D gene TRBD1, 6 bases. The closer fit of TRBJ2-7 to the DNA end suggests the J call may be wrong. The V gene's germline CDR1 is DFQATT and CDR2 SNEGSKA (reference sequence). This CDR3 is 17 amino acids long.

Only a few counts were recorded for this clonotype. The genes are TRBV4-3 and TRBJ2-5, with TRBD1 as a possible D gene (7 bases). The germline V gene encodes CDR1 LGHNA and CDR2 YSLEER. This CDR3 contains 15 residues. Trimming cost V 0 bases and J 5 bases, with 13 bases left between them. DNA of the CDR3: TGCGCCAGCAGCCAAGAAGCACAGGGGAGGGAGACCCAGTACTTC. Translation: CASSQEAQGRETQYF.

There are a few counts of this clonotype. The genes are TRBV29-1 and TRBJ2-7; TRBD1 aligns across 10 bases. Germline V gives CDR1 SQVTM, CDR2 ANQGSEA. J was trimmed by 4 bases and V by 5 bases; bases with no gene match: 2. The CDR3 extends over 12 amino acids. The CDR3 region has the DNA TGCAGCGTTTTGGGACAGGGGTACGAGCAGTACTTC. The encoded protein is CSVLGQGYEQYF.

There are many counts of this clonotype. J is TRBJ2-3 and V is TRBV7-3; TRBD2 matches at 7 bases. V gave up 1 base and J gave up 4 bases; unmatched junction bases: 8. Germline V gene data show CDR1 as SGHTA and CDR2 as FQGTGA. This CDR3 is 16 amino acids long. Here the CDR3 reads CASSLRAVRGADTQYF. CDR3 sequence (DNA): TGTGCCAGCAGCTTAAGGGCCGTCCGGGGGGCAGATACGCAGTATTTT. Full variable domain (outside the CDR3, taken from reference TRBV7-3 and TRBJ2-3): GAGVSQTPSNKVTEKGKYVELRCDPISGHTALYWYRQSLGQGPEFLIYFQGTGAADDSGLPNDRFFAVRPEGSVSTLKIQRTERGDSAVYLCASSLRAVRGADTQYFGPGTRLTVL.

In its sample, this clonotype was seen many times. J is TRBJ2-5 and V is TRBV3-1, with 11 nucleotides matching TRBD2. V dropped 4 bases and J dropped 1; count of bases not matched to a gene: 8. The CDR3 extends over 17 amino acids. Germline V CDR1 and CDR2: LGHDT, YNNKEL (reference sequence). The CDR3 region has the DNA TGTGCCAGCAGCCCTTACGCCGGGACTAGCGGCCAAGAGACCCAGTACTTC. Protein: CASSPYAGTSGQETQYF.

This clonotype has more than one count but fewer than ten. The V call is TRBV5-1, the J call TRBJ2-7, with D maybe TRBD2 (6 bases). V lost 0 bases and J 3 bases, leaving 13 bases between the germline ends. The CDR3 loop spans 15 amino acids. Germline-derived CDR1 and CDR2 are SGHRS and YFSETQ. CDR3 sequence reads: CASSLGGGTDYEQYF. For the CDR3, the DNA is TGCGCCAGCAGCTTGGGCGGCGGGACGGACTACGAGCAGTACTTC. The full variable domain, its missing parts supplied by reference TRBV5-1 and TRBJ2-7, is KAGVTQTPRYLIKTRGQQVTLSCSPISGHRSVSWYQQTPGQGLQFLFEYFSETQRNKGNFPGRFSGRQFSNSRSEMNVSTLELGDSALYLCASSLGGGTDYEQYFGPGTRLTVT.

This clonotype was seen a handful of times. The chain has TRBV29-1 and TRBJ2-1; TRBD1 is a possible D gene (5 bases). CDR3 length: 16 residues. V shed 0 bases and J shed 7 bases, with 19 bases lying between them. CDR1 is SQVTM and CDR2 is ANQGSEA in the germline V gene. DNA for the CDR3: TGCAGCGTTGAAGATCGGATCCGGGCAGGGCTAAATGAGCAGTTCTTC. It encodes CSVEDRIRAGLNEQFF.

The J gene is TRBJ2-2, the V gene TRBV18; D assignment may be TRBD1 or TRBD2 (5 bases each). The CDR3 extends over 14 amino acids. Trimming removed 1 base at V and 4 bases at J, with 7 bases between. Germline V lookup: CDR1 KGHSH, CDR2 LQKENI. The chain's CDR3 is CASSPQGTTGELFF. The CDR3 region has the DNA TGTGCCAGCTCACCACAGGGGACCACCGGGGAGCTGTTTTTT.

This clonotype was seen more than once but under ten times. V is TRBV7-3 and J is TRBJ2-1; TRBD2 matches at 12 bases. J gave up 0 bases and V 5 bases, and 8 bases lay outside the gene matches. This CDR3 contains 18 residues. Germline V gives CDR1 SGHTA, CDR2 FQGTGA. CDR3 nucleotides: TGTGCCAGCAGCCCCCGGACTAGCGGGATTAGCTCCTACAATGAGCAGTTCTTC. This gives the protein CASSPRTSGISSYNEQFF.

The J gene is TRBJ2-5, the V gene TRBV29-1, with no clear D. V was shortened by 5 bases and J by 2 bases, with 15 bases between the two germline ends. This CDR3 is 14 amino acids long. Per germline, CDR1 SQVTM and CDR2 ANQGSEA. The CDR3 spells CSVHLGLKQETQYF. CDR3 sequence (DNA): TGCAGCGTTCATCTCGGGCTAAAACAAGAGACCCAGTACTTC.

This sequence joins TRBV4-3 and TRBJ2-7; D might be TRBD2 (7 bases). The end of the DNA aligns better with TRBJ2-5, so the J call may be wrong. CDR1 is LGHNA, CDR2 YSLEER, per germline. The CDR3 extends over 15 amino acids. This CDR3 is CASSRGRGASETQYF. Written as DNA, the CDR3 is TGCGCCAGCAGCCGCGGTCGGGGGGCATCGGAGACCCAGTACTTC.

This clonotype has a handful of counts. This chain connects TRBV7-9 to TRBJ1-2; 8 nucleotides align to TRBD1. V was clipped by 6 bases and J by 11 bases; unmatched bases: 8. The CDR3 runs to 12 residues. Germline lookup yields CDR1 SEHNR and CDR2 FQNEAQ (reference sequence). The DNA for the CDR3 is TGTGCCAGCAGTATCAGGACAGGGTGGTACACCTTC. Translating gives CASSIRTGWYTF.

This rearrangement joins TRBV10-3 to TRBJ2-7; TRBD2 matches at 13 bases. Germline V lookup: CDR1 ENHRY, CDR2 SYGVKD. Trimming at V came to 6 bases and at J to 2 bases, leaving 1 base not matched to a gene. The CDR3 has 14 residues. The CDR3 bases are TGTGCCATCAGCGGACTAGCGGGAGCCTACGAGCAGTACTTC. It encodes CAISGLAGAYEQYF.

The CDR3 DNA sequence: TGCAGTGCTAGCTCCGGGACAGGGTTTGCCGAGCAGTACTTC. It encodes CSASSGTGFAEQYF. The chain employs TRBV20-1 and TRBJ2-4; 9 bases fit TRBD1. The J call may be incorrect, as the DNA end agrees better with TRBJ2-7. CDR3 length equals 14 residues. Per germline, CDR1 DFQATT and CDR2 SNEGSKA (reference sequence).

As DNA, the CDR3 is TGCGCCAGCAGCCAAGTCAAGGGTCTGGCCTACGAGCAGTACTTC. Residues: CASSQVKGLAYEQYF. The chain uses TRBV4-3 and TRBJ2-7, with D unresolved. Germline CDR1 is LGHNA and CDR2 is YSLEER. This CDR3 comprises 15 residues. Trimming removed 1 base at V and 2 bases at J, with 12 bases between.

The CDR3 DNA sequence: TGTGCCAGCAGCTTGGTTCTCGGAGGACCCTATGGCTACACCTTC. It translates to CASSLVLGGPYGYTF. The V call is TRBV5-6, the J call TRBJ1-2; D ambiguous. Trimming removed 0 bases at V and 4 bases at J, with 13 bases between. CDR1 SGHDT and CDR2 YYEEEE come from the germline V gene. The CDR3 is made up of 15 amino acids.

This clonotype was observed a handful of times. V is TRBV29-1 and J is TRBJ2-1; no clear D gene. This CDR3 spans 15 amino acids. Germline V gene lookup returns CDR1 SQVTM and CDR2 ANQGSEA. Trimming left V 4 bases short and J 0 bases short, with 13 bases between. The CDR3 reads CSVGLALSSYNEQFF. CDR3 nucleotide sequence: TGCAGCGTTGGTCTGGCTCTTAGCTCCTACAATGAGCAGTTCTTC.